A single sample gave rise to the 23 T cell receptor beta chains below, sequenced in a study of cytomegalovirus exposure and HLA in healthy donors. The table came from immunoSEQ multiplex PCR; TCRdb's copy has only in-frame clones and leaves some out. The data show 110,000 or so clones, around 85% seen once. The material sequenced was PBMCs. These receptors were taken from a woman aged 18-35 years in good health and CMV-seronegative.

J is TRBJ1-1 and V is TRBV4-1; no reliable D call. The germline gives CDR1 MGHRA, CDR2 YSYEKL. CDR3 size: 14 residues. V lost 3 bases and J 2 bases, leaving 10 bases between the germline ends. CDR3 protein: CASSHLTLNTEAFF. The CDR3 DNA is TGCGCCAGCAGCCATTTGACACTCAACACTGAAGCTTTCTTT.

The chain carries TRBV7-3 and TRBJ2-7; D may be TRBD1 (6 bases). The CDR3 has 14 residues. Germline CDR1 SGHTA, CDR2 FQGTGA. Deletions cut 5 bases from V and 5 bases from J, with 16 bases between. The CDR3, as DNA: TGTGCCAGCAGCGCTACAGGGTTTCCCAACGAGCAGTACTTC. It specifies CASSATGFPNEQYF.

The chain uses TRBV5-1 and TRBJ2-7, with no clear D. Germline V CDR1 and CDR2: SGHRS, YFSETQ. Trimming shortened V by 2 bases and J by 7 bases, and 10 bases separated the two germline ends. The CDR3 sequence is 12 residues long. Here the CDR3 DNA reads TGCGCCAGCAGCTTAGACACCATGGAGCAGTACTTC. It is translated as CASSLDTMEQYF.

V is TRBV25-1 and J is TRBJ2-1; 7 bases agree with TRBD1. The CDR3 spans 16 residues. Germline-derived CDR1 and CDR2 are MGHDK and SYGVNS. The V and J ends lost 4 bases and 4 bases, in that order; junction bases with no gene match: 10. CDR3 in amino acids: CASSGSTGTLYNEQFF. DNA for the CDR3: TGTGCCAGCAGTGGATCGACAGGGACACTATACAATGAGCAGTTCTTC.

V is TRBV29-1 and J is TRBJ2-3; 8 bases are shared with TRBD2. Germline loops: CDR1 SQVTM, CDR2 ANQGSEA. The CDR3 consists of 13 residues. J gave up 6 bases and V 4 bases, and 6 bases lay outside the gene matches. The CDR3 sequence is CSVAAGVADTQYF. DNA of the CDR3: TGCAGCGTTGCAGCGGGGGTTGCCGATACGCAGTATTTT.

This clone was picked up one time. The chain couples TRBV27 to TRBJ1-5; TRBD1 is a possible D gene (5 bases). The CDR3 is 15 amino acids. Germline CDR1 reads MNHEY; CDR2 reads SMNVEV (reference sequence). V lost 8 bases, J lost 4 bases, and 18 bases lay in between. The CDR3 DNA follows: TGTGCCAGCCGCGAAGTCGGACGGGGGAATCAGCCCCAGCATTTT. Translated, it gives CASREVGRGNQPQHF.

V usage is TRBV2 and J usage is TRBJ1-1; 9 positions agree with TRBD1. Germline V CDR1 and CDR2: SNHLY, FYNNEI. This CDR3 has 15 residues. J was trimmed by 0 bases and V by 8 bases; bases with no gene match: 7. CDR3 sequence (DNA): TGTGCCAGCTCTGAGGACAGGGGCTTGAACACTGAAGCTTTCTTT. It translates to CASSEDRGLNTEAFF.

This rearrangement joins TRBV6-5 to TRBJ2-1; tentatively, D is TRBD1 (5 bases). This CDR3 region has 15 residues. The germline V and J ends were trimmed by 5 bases and 0 bases, with 11 bases remaining between them. CDR1 MNHEY and CDR2 SVGAGI come from the germline V gene. The CDR3 DNA follows: TGTGCCAGCAGTCCGCAGGGCGGCTCCTACAATGAGCAGTTCTTC. Protein product: CASSPQGGSYNEQFF.

The rearrangement uses TRBV4-1 and TRBJ2-7; 12 bases line up with TRBD1. The V and J ends lost 2 bases and 6 bases, in that order; junction bases with no gene match: 11. The CDR3 is 17 amino acids. In germline, CDR1 is MGHRA, CDR2 YSYEKL. CDR3 region: CASSQLTAGQGASEQYF. DNA of the CDR3: TGCGCCAGCAGCCAATTAACCGCGGGACAGGGGGCCTCCGAGCAGTACTTC.

There are a few counts of this clone. CDR3 sequence: CASSDRGRGQPQHF. The CDR3 DNA is TGTGCCAGCAGTGACAGGGGGCGCGGGCAGCCCCAGCATTTT. V and J are TRBV27 and TRBJ1-5; 10 positions match TRBD1. The CDR3 sequence is 14 residues long. Per germline, CDR1 MNHEY and CDR2 SMNVEV (reference sequence). The ends lost 5 bases at V and 7 bases at J; junction bases unmatched: 5.

V and J are TRBV19 and TRBJ1-1, with 7 bases identical to TRBD1. The germline gives CDR1 LNHDA, CDR2 SQIVND (reference sequence). The CDR3 runs 15 residues. After removal of 5 bases from V and 0 bases from J, the junction contained 6 bases not matched to a gene. The CDR3 DNA is TGTGCCAGTAGTCCACGGGGACAGATGAACACTGAAGCTTTCTTT. This gives the protein CASSPRGQMNTEAFF.

The rearrangement links TRBV2 to TRBJ2-5, with 8 nucleotides matching TRBD2. Per germline, CDR1 SNHLY and CDR2 FYNNEI. The CDR3 is 17 amino acids. V was pared by 5 bases and J by 4 bases, with 15 bases of the junction left unmatched. CDR3 residues: CASSIPLSGVPSETQYF. DNA of the CDR3: TGTGCCAGCAGTATACCCCTTAGCGGGGTTCCCTCAGAGACCCAGTACTTC. Full variable domain (remainder filled in from reference TRBV2 and TRBJ2-5): EPEVTQTPSHQVTQMGQEVILRCVPISNHLYFYWYRQILGQKVEFLVSFYNNEISEKSEIFDDQFSVERPDGSNFTLKIRSTKLEDSAMYFCASSIPLSGVPSETQYFGPGTRLLVL.

This clone was counted once. The V call is TRBV7-8, the J call TRBJ1-2; D uncertain. Trimming pared 1 base from V and 2 bases from J, leaving 5 bases between. Germline CDR1 reads SGHVS; CDR2 reads FQNEAQ. The CDR3 runs 13 residues. The CDR3 here is CASSLEHNYGYTF. The CDR3 DNA follows: TGTGCCAGCAGCTTAGAACACAACTATGGCTACACCTTC.

V is TRBV4-1 and J is TRBJ2-3; 8 nucleotides match TRBD1. The CDR3 is 20 amino acids. CDR1 is MGHRA, CDR2 YSYEKL, per germline. The V and J ends lost 3 bases and 0 bases, in that order; junction bases with no gene match: 17. CDR3: CASSHPTDPPGGSSTDTQYF. The CDR3 nucleotides read TGCGCCAGCAGCCATCCCACAGACCCCCCAGGGGGCTCTAGCACAGATACGCAGTATTTT.

The CDR3 is CASSYSGGGKETQYF. The CDR3 DNA reads TGTGCCAGCAGTTACTCCGGCGGGGGGAAAGAGACCCAGTACTTC. This chain connects TRBV6-5 to TRBJ2-5; 8 nucleotides agree with TRBD2. The V segment lost 0 bases and the J segment 3 bases; nucleotides outside the gene matches: 3. Germline V gives CDR1 MNHEY, CDR2 SVGAGI. This CDR3 has 15 amino acids.

The chain has TRBV29-1 and TRBJ1-4; TRBD1 matches 10 bases. CDR1 is SQVTM and CDR2 is ANQGSEA in the germline V gene. J was trimmed by 5 bases and V by 7 bases; bases with no gene match: 4. The CDR3 sequence is 13 residues long. This chain's CDR3 is CSARQGANEKLFF. The CDR3 bases are TGCAGCGCTCGACAGGGGGCAAATGAAAAACTGTTTTTT.

CDR3 protein: CASSFYNWEDTEAFF. CDR3 nucleotide sequence: TGTGCCAGCAGCTTCTACAACTGGGAGGACACTGAAGCTTTCTTT. The rearrangement uses TRBV7-9 and TRBJ1-1; the D is unclear. Germline CDR1 and CDR2: SEHNR and FQNEAQ (reference sequence). The CDR3 is made up of 15 amino acids. Trimming removed 3 bases at V and 3 bases at J, with 14 bases between.

This clone appeared a single time. This chain joins TRBV5-1 and TRBJ1-2; D unclear. V was cut by 0 bases and J by 2 bases, with 5 bases left in between. Germline loops: CDR1 SGHRS, CDR2 YFSETQ. The CDR3 spans 13 residues. CDR3 nucleotide sequence: TGCGCCAGCAGCTTGGCCGGGAACTATGGCTACACCTTC. Residues: CASSLAGNYGYTF.

The chain couples TRBV28 to TRBJ1-2, with 7 nucleotides matching TRBD1. V shed 3 bases, J shed 8 bases, and the junction held 12 bases outside the gene matches. CDR3 size: 15 residues. In germline, CDR1 is MDHEN, CDR2 SYDVKM. The CDR3 DNA reads as TGTGCCAGCAGTTTGCGGACAGGTTTCGCTTCGGGCTACACCTTC. Its protein is CASSLRTGFASGYTF.

Many counts were recorded for this clone. The V gene is TRBV6-4, the J gene TRBJ2-3; weak D call: TRBD2 (7 bases). This CDR3 comprises 15 residues. The germline V gene encodes CDR1 MRHNA and CDR2 SNTAGT. Between the trimmed V and J ends, which lost 2 bases and 1 base, there was a span of 10 bases. This CDR3 is CASSDTGGGTDTQYF. The CDR3 bases are TGTGCCAGCAGTGACACGGGGGGCGGCACAGATACGCAGTATTTT.

The J gene is TRBJ1-2, the V gene TRBV30; possibly TRBD1 for D (5 bases). The CDR3 is 14 residues long. V lost 4 bases, J lost 1 base, and 13 bases lay in between. The germline V gene has CDR1 GTSNPN and CDR2 SVGIG (reference sequence). CDR3 bases: TGTGCCTGGACAAAAGGGGATTTTAACTATGGCTACACCTTC. Translating gives CAWTKGDFNYGYTF.

The CDR3 spells CASSSGTGTLSYTF. In nucleotides, the CDR3 is TGTGCCAGCAGCTCTGGGACAGGGACGCTTAGCTACACCTTC. V gene TRBV5-6 combines with J gene TRBJ1-2; 9 positions agree with TRBD1. This CDR3 contains 14 residues. Germline loops: CDR1 SGHDT, CDR2 YYEEEE. Trimming took 3 bases from V and 9 from J; bases not matched to a gene: 9.

The V gene is TRBV27, the J gene TRBJ2-6, with D tentatively TRBD1 (5 bases). CDR1 MNHEY and CDR2 SMNVEV come from the germline V gene (reference sequence). The germline V and J ends were trimmed by 6 bases and 1 base, with 10 bases remaining between them. The length of the CDR3 is 15 residues. The CDR3 spells CASSWGLSGANVLTF. The CDR3 DNA follows: TGTGCCAGCAGCTGGGGCTTATCTGGGGCCAACGTCCTGACTTTC.